This entry lists 31 T cell receptor beta chains sequenced from one sample in a study of cytomegalovirus exposure and HLA in healthy donors. Researchers ran the PCR with 60 Vbeta and 13 Jbeta primers. Repertoires were generated with immunoSEQ multiplex PCR, while TCRdb's copy carries only in-frame clones and drops some. The sample contains about 250,000 clones, around 78% of which appear only once. The sequencing input was PBMCs. All receptors come from a boy younger than 18 in good health and CMV-seronegative.

This clone was counted a few times. V is TRBV6-1 and J is TRBJ2-7; 9 bases agree with TRBD1. The CDR3 consists of 18 residues. Germline V gene data show CDR1 as MNHNS and CDR2 as SASEGT. Trimming cost V 0 bases and J 3 bases; bases outside gene matches: 12. CDR3 in amino acids: CASSEARVWTGAFYEQYF. In DNA form, the CDR3 reads TGTGCCAGCAGTGAAGCTCGGGTTTGGACAGGGGCCTTCTACGAGCAGTACTTC.

Concerning this clone itself: Being one base from a much bigger clone, this may be a read error. The V and J genes are TRBV4-2 and TRBJ2-1; 12 nucleotides align to TRBD2. Trimming at V came to 4 bases and at J to 4 bases, leaving 2 bases not matched to a gene. The CDR3 covers 15 residues. Looked up from germline, CDR1 is LGHNA and CDR2 is YNFKEQ. For the CDR3, the DNA is TGTGCCAGCAGCCCAGGACTAGCGGGGTACAATGAGCAGTTCTTC. Translated, it gives CASSPGLAGYNEQFF.

The table lists this clone with a count of one. The chain joins TRBV11-2 to TRBJ2-1, with TRBD2 matching 11 bases. The CDR3 is 19 residues long. V shed 6 bases, J shed 0 bases, and the junction held 13 bases outside the gene matches. Germline V gene data show CDR1 as SGHAT and CDR2 as FQNNGV. DNA for the CDR3: TGTGCCAGCAGACAAATAGCGGGGGGGAGGCGGGGCTCCTACAATGAGCAGTTCTTC. It encodes CASRQIAGGRRGSYNEQFF.

The rearrangement links TRBV5-1 to TRBJ1-1; a possible D gene is TRBD1 (5 bases). Germline values: CDR1 SGHRS, CDR2 YFSETQ. This CDR3 contains 14 residues. Trimming cost V 2 bases and J 3 bases, with 11 bases left between them. For the CDR3, the DNA is TGCGCCAGCAGCTTTGCCGGAGGGGACACTGAAGCTTTCTTT. Protein sequence: CASSFAGGDTEAFF.

This sequence joins TRBV5-1 and TRBJ2-7; 10 nucleotides agree with TRBD1. Germline V gene lookup returns CDR1 SGHRS and CDR2 YFSETQ. This CDR3 region has 14 residues. V lost 3 bases and J lost 6; bases outside the gene matches: 6. The CDR3 coding sequence is TGCGCCAGCAGCTCCCGACAGGGGGCCAGCGAGCAGTACTTC. Its protein product is CASSSRQGASEQYF.

The V and J genes are TRBV25-1 and TRBJ1-1; TRBD1 is a possible D gene (6 bases). With 4 bases removed from V and 1 base from J, the gap between germline ends came to 7 bases. CDR3 length equals 13 residues. Germline V gives CDR1 MGHDK, CDR2 SYGVNS. The CDR3 reads CASSVGGNTEAFF. The CDR3 bases are TGTGCCAGCAGTGTAGGGGGGAACACTGAAGCTTTCTTT. Looking up the rest from reference TRBV25-1 and TRBJ1-1 gives the full variable domain: EADIYQTPRYLVIGTGKKITLECSQTMGHDKMYWYQQDPGMELHLIHYSYGVNSTEKGDLSSESTVSRIRTEHFPLTLESARPSHTSQYLCASSVGGNTEAFFGQGTRLTVV.

V usage is TRBV5-1 and J usage is TRBJ2-7, with 7 bases identical to TRBD2. This CDR3 comprises 17 residues. Germline lookup yields CDR1 SGHRS and CDR2 YFSETQ. The J segment lost 0 bases and the V segment lost 0 bases, leaving 9 bases of the junction unmatched. CDR3 loop: CASSLVGSGSLSYEQYF. The CDR3 region has the DNA TGCGCCAGCAGCTTGGTGGGTAGCGGGTCCCTCTCCTACGAGCAGTACTTC.

This rearrangement joins TRBV9 to TRBJ1-6; D remains unclear. V lost 7 bases to trimming and J lost 5 bases, with 13 bases between them. Per germline, CDR1 SGDLS and CDR2 YYNGEE. The CDR3 is made up of 14 amino acids. This CDR3 is CASHNGLNNSPLHF. DNA of the CDR3: TGTGCCAGCCACAATGGGCTGAATAATTCACCCCTCCACTTT.

This rearrangement joins TRBV19 to TRBJ1-2; D gene uncertain. Germline CDR1 and CDR2: LNHDA and SQIVND (reference sequence). This CDR3 comprises 13 residues. V lost 3 bases and J 0 bases, leaving 5 bases between the germline ends. CDR3 sequence reads: CASSMRANYGYTF. DNA for the CDR3: TGTGCCAGTAGTATGAGAGCTAACTATGGCTACACCTTC.

This chain joins TRBV7-3 and TRBJ1-1; D perhaps matches TRBD1 (5 bases). The CDR3 covers 14 residues. The V end lost 1 base, the J end lost 1 base, and 7 bases lay between the germline ends. CDR1 and CDR2 from the germline V gene are SGHTA and FQGTGA. CDR3 DNA: TGTGCCAGCAGCTTAATCGGGGGGAACACTGAAGCTTTCTTT. It yields the protein CASSLIGGNTEAFF.

The V gene is TRBV9, the J gene TRBJ1-5; D possibly corresponds to TRBD1 (5 bases). The CDR3 runs to 14 residues. V was trimmed by 3 bases and J by 6 bases, leaving 13 bases between them. CDR1 is SGDLS, CDR2 YYNGEE, per germline. CDR3 bases: TGTGCCAGCAGCGGCGACAGTTATTCTCAGCCCCAGCATTTT. This encodes CASSGDSYSQPQHF. The entire variable domain, with the rest obtained from reference TRBV9 and TRBJ1-5, is as follows: DSGVTQTPKHLITATGQRVTLRCSPRSGDLSVYWYQQSLDQGLQFLIQYYNGEERAKGNILERFSAQQFPDLHSELNLSSLELGDSALYFCASSGDSYSQPQHFGDGTRLSIL.

V is TRBV29-1 and J is TRBJ2-5; 9 bases align to TRBD1. The V and J ends lost 6 bases and 5 bases, in that order; junction bases with no gene match: 10. Per the germline V gene, CDR1 is SQVTM and CDR2 is ANQGSEA. This CDR3 region has 14 residues. CDR3 sequence reads: CSVSDRGDLETQYF. The CDR3 coding sequence is TGCAGCGTATCAGACAGGGGGGACTTGGAGACCCAGTACTTC.

V is TRBV6-1 and J is TRBJ1-6; D possibly corresponds to TRBD1 (5 bases). The V and J ends lost 1 base and 1 base respectively, with 14 bases between them. Germline values: CDR1 MNHNS, CDR2 SASEGT. The CDR3 sequence is 18 residues long. CDR3 in DNA: TGTGCCAGCAGTGAAGTCCGGGCAGGGCTTTCCTATAATTCACCCCTCCACTTT. This sequence encodes CASSEVRAGLSYNSPLHF.

The gene calls are TRBV7-8 and TRBJ1-2; possibly TRBD1 for D (6 bases). The CDR3 is 16 amino acids. Germline CDR1 and CDR2: SGHVS and FQNEAQ. The germline V and J ends were trimmed by 2 bases and 4 bases, with 17 bases remaining between them. The CDR3 DNA is TGTGCCAGCAGCTTATTGTCTATGGGCAGGGGCTATGGCTACACCTTC. Protein sequence: CASSLLSMGRGYGYTF. The entire variable domain, with the rest obtained from reference TRBV7-8 and TRBJ1-2, is as follows: GAGVSQSPRYKVAKRGQDVALRCDPISGHVSLFWYQQALGQGPEFLTYFQNEAQLDKSGLPSDRFFAERPEGSVSTLKIQRTQQEDSAVYLCASSLLSMGRGYGYTFGSGTRLTVV.

In its sample, this clone was seen a few times. The CDR3 nucleotides read TGCGCCAGCAGCCCCCGGGGTTCGGGAGACACTGAAGCTTTCTTT. Translation: CASSPRGSGDTEAFF. The V gene is TRBV5-1, the J gene TRBJ1-1; D is unresolved. Germline values: CDR1 SGHRS, CDR2 YFSETQ. The length of the CDR3 is 15 residues. V dropped 4 bases and J dropped 3 bases, with 16 bases sitting between them.

The chain recombines TRBV7-2 with TRBJ2-1; 10 bases fit TRBD1. The CDR3 runs to 14 residues. J was trimmed by 8 bases and V by 1 base; bases with no gene match: 2. CDR1 is SGHTA, CDR2 FQGNSA, per germline. CDR3 residues: CASSLGDRGHEQFF. The CDR3 region has the DNA TGTGCCAGCAGCTTAGGGGACAGGGGCCATGAGCAGTTCTTC.

The chain employs TRBV2 and TRBJ1-1; D not resolved. V dropped 7 bases and J dropped 1 base, with 10 bases sitting between them. CDR1 is SNHLY and CDR2 is FYNNEI in the germline V gene. The CDR3 has 13 residues. The CDR3 nucleotides read TGTGCCAGCACTAGAGCCAGGAACACTGAAGCTTTCTTT. This gives the protein CASTRARNTEAFF. Full variable domain (remainder filled in from reference TRBV2 and TRBJ1-1): EPEVTQTPSHQVTQMGQEVILRCVPISNHLYFYWYRQILGQKVEFLVSFYNNEISEKSEIFDDQFSVERPDGSNFTLKIRSTKLEDSAMYFCASTRARNTEAFFGQGTRLTVV.

As for this clone: Germline and junction disagree at one end, which may indicate a read error. The V call is TRBV7-8, the J call TRBJ2-7; 8 positions agree with TRBD1. Per germline, CDR1 SGHVS and CDR2 FQNEAQ. The CDR3 length is 16 residues. CDR3 DNA sequence: TGTGCCAACAGCGCCGGGACAGGTGATTACCTTCGAGAGCAGTACTTC. Protein sequence: CANSAGTGDYLREQYF.

DNA of the CDR3: TGTGCCGGAGAAACTGGCAGCGGGGGGCCCTACGAGCAGTACTTC. It encodes CAGETGSGGPYEQYF. The chain links TRBV27 to TRBJ2-7; the match to TRBD2 covers 9 bases. Germline assignment: CDR1 MNHEY and CDR2 SMNVEV (reference sequence). The CDR3 covers 15 residues. V was clipped by 11 bases and J by 2 bases; unmatched bases: 13.

This sequence joins TRBV7-9 and TRBJ2-5; the D gene is possibly TRBD2 (7 bases). Trimming stripped 5 bases from V and 1 base from J, with 14 bases between. The CDR3 contains 15 residues. Looked up from germline, CDR1 is SEHNR and CDR2 is FQNEAQ (reference sequence). CDR3 sequence reads: CASSLREGGQETQYF. The CDR3 DNA sequence: TGTGCCAGCAGCCTCAGGGAGGGGGGCCAAGAGACCCAGTACTTC. The whole variable domain, filled in from reference TRBV7-9 and TRBJ2-5, reads DTGVSQNPRHKITKRGQNVTFRCDPISEHNRLYWYRQTLGQGPEFLTYFQNEAQLEKSRLLSDRFSAERPKGSFSTLEIQRTEQGDSAMYLCASSLREGGQETQYFGPGTRLLVL.

The V gene is TRBV21-1, the J gene TRBJ2-1; TRBD2 is the table's D call, not checked against the DNA. TRBV21-1 is a pseudogene locus. The CDR3 consists of 18 residues. The CDR3 DNA reads TGTGCCAGCAGCAAAAGATCCCCCCTTGCGAGCTCCTACAATGAGCAGTTCTTC. Residues: CASSKRSPLASSYNEQFF.

The chain combines TRBV7-9 with TRBJ1-2; 7 bases are a match to TRBD1. CDR1 and CDR2 (germline): SEHNR, FQNEAQ (reference sequence). The CDR3 is 12 amino acids. Germline trimming cut 5 bases from V and 8 bases from J; bases unmatched to any gene: 5. The CDR3: CASSTGVRGYTF. For the CDR3, the DNA is TGTGCCAGCAGCACAGGGGTGCGAGGCTACACCTTC.

In its sample, this clone was seen a few times. The V and J genes are TRBV5-5 and TRBJ2-7, with a possible D match to TRBD2 (6 bases). Germline CDR1 SGHKS, CDR2 YYEKEE (reference sequence). The CDR3 sequence is 17 residues long. Trimming took off 0 bases at V and 6 bases at J, with 22 bases between the two ends. CDR3 sequence reads: CASSLELGRVIGGEQYF. The CDR3 DNA reads TGTGCCAGCAGCTTGGAGTTGGGCAGGGTGATCGGGGGCGAGCAGTACTTC.

This chain links TRBV7-9 with TRBJ2-7; D perhaps matches TRBD1 (5 bases). The germline gives CDR1 SEHNR, CDR2 FQNEAQ (reference sequence). The CDR3 is 14 residues long. V lost 4 bases to trimming and J lost 1 base, with 11 bases between them. The CDR3 loop reads CASSSTEESYEQYF. The DNA of the CDR3 is TGTGCCAGCAGCTCGACAGAAGAGTCCTACGAGCAGTACTTC. The variable domain in full, with the rest retrieved from reference TRBV7-9 and TRBJ2-7, is DTGVSQNPRHKITKRGQNVTFRCDPISEHNRLYWYRQTLGQGPEFLTYFQNEAQLEKSRLLSDRFSAERPKGSFSTLEIQRTEQGDSAMYLCASSSTEESYEQYFGPGTRLTVT.

To note about this clone: One end of the junction fails to match germline, which may point to a read error. The chain carries TRBV6-1 and TRBJ1-2; 10 nucleotides match TRBD1. The CDR3 spans 14 residues. In germline, CDR1 is MNHNS, CDR2 SASEGT. The DNA for the CDR3 is TGTGCCAGCAGTGACGGGACAGGGGCTTATGGCTACCCCTTC. Translation: CASSDGTGAYGYPF.

This clone was recorded a few times. The chain recombines TRBV5-8 with TRBJ2-2; 8 bases align to TRBD1. After removal of 4 bases from V and 5 bases from J, the junction contained 16 bases not matched to a gene. CDR1 is SGHTS and CDR2 is YDEGEE in the germline V gene. There are 18 residues in the CDR3. The CDR3, as DNA: TGTGCCAGCAGCCCGGCGGCAGGGGGCTGGTTCTTTACCGGGGAGCTGTTTTTT. Translated, it gives CASSPAAGGWFFTGELFF.

The chain links TRBV7-6 to TRBJ2-1; TRBD2 matches 8 bases. This CDR3 has 16 residues. V gave up 1 base and J gave up 3 bases; unmatched junction bases: 5. Germline V lookup: CDR1 SGHVS, CDR2 FNYEAQ. DNA for the CDR3: TGTGCCAGCAGCTTAGGGGCCGGGGGGGGCTACAATGAGCAGTTCTTC. It encodes CASSLGAGGGYNEQFF.

The chain uses TRBV5-4 and TRBJ1-2; a weak D match, TRBD1 (5 bases). The CDR3 totals 13 residues. The V and J ends lost 0 bases and 4 bases respectively, with 7 bases between them. The germline CDR1 and CDR2 sequences are SGHNT and YYREEE (reference sequence). The CDR3 spells CASSLDRFYGYTF. CDR3 DNA: TGTGCCAGCAGCTTGGACAGGTTCTATGGCTACACCTTC.

The chain combines TRBV12-5 with TRBJ2-7, with 14 bases identical to TRBD2. This CDR3 is 20 amino acids long. Germline CDR1 is LGHNT and CDR2 is FRNRAP. Trimming at V came to 1 base and at J to 0 bases, leaving 11 bases not matched to a gene. The CDR3 spells CASGLARGLAGAASSYEQYF. CDR3 coding DNA: TGTGCTAGTGGTTTGGCCCGGGGACTAGCGGGGGCCGCAAGCTCCTACGAGCAGTACTTC.

Only a few counts were recorded for this clone. This sequence joins TRBV4-1 and TRBJ2-5; D gene unclear. Trimming took 3 bases from V and 3 from J, leaving 8 bases between them. The CDR3 extends over 13 amino acids. Germline values: CDR1 MGHRA, CDR2 YSYEKL. The CDR3 region has the DNA TGCGCCAGCAGCCATCCCCTAGAAGAGACCCAGTACTTC. It translates to CASSHPLEETQYF.

This chain uses TRBV2 with TRBJ2-2; weak D call: TRBD2 (5 bases). Trimming took 4 bases from V and 5 from J, leaving 11 bases between them. The CDR3 loop spans 14 amino acids. In germline, CDR1 is SNHLY, CDR2 FYNNEI. The CDR3 nucleotides read TGTGCCAGCAGTGGGCGGACTGATACCGGGGAGCTGTTTTTT. Translation: CASSGRTDTGELFF.